Shown below are 4 T cell receptor beta chains from a single sample sequenced in a study of T cell repertoires in cytomegalovirus infection. TCRdb recomputed calls from the reads with MiXCR, one row per CDR3 protein. The sample yields roughly 130,000 distinct CDR3 sequences, approximately 9.2% seen once. Source material: PBMCs. The receptors originated from a human donor in good health (CMV status not recorded). Some clones in this sample may be carry-over from other donors' samples.

This clonotype has a count of ten or more. The chain employs TRBV6-6 and TRBJ2-7, with 8 bases lining up with TRBD1. The CDR3 is 15 residues long. Per germline, CDR1 MNHNY and CDR2 SVGAGI (reference sequence). With 5 bases clipped from V and 4 bases from J, the junction kept 10 bases outside the gene matches. This chain's CDR3 is CASSRSGTGLYEQYF. Here the CDR3 DNA reads TGTGCCAGCAGTCGATCCGGGACAGGCCTATACGAGCAGTACTTC.

This clonotype was seen many times. This chain uses TRBV7-2 with TRBJ2-1; 8 bases match TRBD1. CDR3 length: 15 residues. Per germline, CDR1 SGHTA and CDR2 FQGNSA. V was pared by 5 bases and J by 5 bases, with 8 bases of the junction left unmatched. CDR3 sequence reads: CASSPPQGANNEQFF. The CDR3 DNA sequence: TGTGCCAGCAGCCCCCCCCAGGGGGCAAACAATGAGCAGTTCTTC.

This clonotype appeared a few times. This CDR3 is CSVEVRDIQETQYF. As DNA, the CDR3 is TGCAGCGTTGAAGTCCGGGACATCCAAGAGACCCAGTACTTC. This rearrangement joins TRBV29-1 to TRBJ2-5; the D gene is possibly TRBD1 (6 bases). The V end was cut by 1 base, the J end by 1 base, with 10 bases between. The CDR3 runs to 14 residues. The germline gives CDR1 SQVTM, CDR2 ANQGSEA.

In its sample, this clonotype was seen many times. The V call is TRBV11-1, the J call TRBJ2-1; TRBD2 aligns across 10 bases. The CDR3 runs to 17 residues. The V gene end was trimmed by 4 bases and the J gene end by 5 bases; junction bases not matched to a gene: 11. The germline V gene has CDR1 SGHAT and CDR2 FQDESV (reference sequence). The CDR3: CASSSFTGLATNNEQFF. CDR3 DNA: TGTGCCAGCAGCTCTTTTACGGGACTAGCGACTAACAATGAGCAGTTCTTC. The variable domain in full, with the rest retrieved from reference TRBV11-1 and TRBJ2-1, is EAEVAQSPRYKITEKSQAVAFWCDPISGHATLYWYRQILGQGPELLVQFQDESVVDDSQLPKDRFSAERLKGVDSTLKIQPAELGDSAMYLCASSSFTGLATNNEQFFGPGTRLTVL.